Only a few counts were recorded for the clone carrying this T cell receptor (beta chain). The antigen is not known. Primed by a sample-barcoded 5' primer and a J-beta primer mix, a second PCR proceeded for 7 to 11 cycles. TCRdb reprocessed the 5' RACE reads via MiXCR and lists one record per CDR3 protein. The data hold 1.5 million to 1.8 million distinct CDR3 sequences, with roughly 43% observed a single time. The CDR3 spans 15 residues. CDR1 and CDR2 (germline): SEHNR, FQNEAQ (reference sequence). The germline V and J ends were trimmed by 2 bases and 5 bases, with 13 bases remaining between them. The sample comes from a study of blood T cells in healthy people across ages. Regarding the study as a whole: Diversity estimated from one million T cells was considered an underestimate. Long-lived and aged donors differed, with more naive CD4+ cells and higher diversity in the long-lived. Diversity of TCR beta per million T cells declined in a roughly linear way with age.

This clonotype originated in a woman aged 18-29 years in good health. J is TRBJ2-1 and V is TRBV7-9; D remains ambiguous. Sequenced input: blood. The CDR3, as DNA: TGTGCCAGCAGCTTACCGGTAGGAACCCACAATGAGCAGTTCTTC. It is translated as CASSLPVGTHNEQFF.